The clone carrying this T cell receptor beta chain turned up a few times. Sequencing was performed with immunoSEQ multiplex PCR; in TCRdb, only in-frame clones are kept and a portion is missing. The sample has more than 30,000 clones; around 80% are singletons. CDR3 length: 16 residues. V was clipped by 5 bases and J by 5 bases; unmatched bases: 11. Germline CDR1 SGHVS, CDR2 FQNEAQ. These data originate in a study of PD-L1 blockade in urothelial cancer. Background on the study: Atezolizumab 1,200 mg was given intravenously every 3 weeks, starting 2014. About 85% of the 29 patients were men whose urothelial cancer was bladder-origin. Analyses were performed on blood at 3 weeks after treatment start (the second dose) and at 6 weeks. The median number of T cells present in blood samples was 140,000 to 150,000.

The material sequenced was PBMCs, taken around atezolizumab (anti-PD-L1) treatment. This rearrangement joins TRBV7-8 to TRBJ2-3; 9 positions match TRBD2. This sequence was found in a man between 60 and 70 years old with urothelial cancer. The CDR3 nucleotides read TGTGCCAGCAGCCCCCCCCTGCGGGAGGGCATAGATACGCAGTATTTT. Translating it yields CASSPPLREGIDTQYF.